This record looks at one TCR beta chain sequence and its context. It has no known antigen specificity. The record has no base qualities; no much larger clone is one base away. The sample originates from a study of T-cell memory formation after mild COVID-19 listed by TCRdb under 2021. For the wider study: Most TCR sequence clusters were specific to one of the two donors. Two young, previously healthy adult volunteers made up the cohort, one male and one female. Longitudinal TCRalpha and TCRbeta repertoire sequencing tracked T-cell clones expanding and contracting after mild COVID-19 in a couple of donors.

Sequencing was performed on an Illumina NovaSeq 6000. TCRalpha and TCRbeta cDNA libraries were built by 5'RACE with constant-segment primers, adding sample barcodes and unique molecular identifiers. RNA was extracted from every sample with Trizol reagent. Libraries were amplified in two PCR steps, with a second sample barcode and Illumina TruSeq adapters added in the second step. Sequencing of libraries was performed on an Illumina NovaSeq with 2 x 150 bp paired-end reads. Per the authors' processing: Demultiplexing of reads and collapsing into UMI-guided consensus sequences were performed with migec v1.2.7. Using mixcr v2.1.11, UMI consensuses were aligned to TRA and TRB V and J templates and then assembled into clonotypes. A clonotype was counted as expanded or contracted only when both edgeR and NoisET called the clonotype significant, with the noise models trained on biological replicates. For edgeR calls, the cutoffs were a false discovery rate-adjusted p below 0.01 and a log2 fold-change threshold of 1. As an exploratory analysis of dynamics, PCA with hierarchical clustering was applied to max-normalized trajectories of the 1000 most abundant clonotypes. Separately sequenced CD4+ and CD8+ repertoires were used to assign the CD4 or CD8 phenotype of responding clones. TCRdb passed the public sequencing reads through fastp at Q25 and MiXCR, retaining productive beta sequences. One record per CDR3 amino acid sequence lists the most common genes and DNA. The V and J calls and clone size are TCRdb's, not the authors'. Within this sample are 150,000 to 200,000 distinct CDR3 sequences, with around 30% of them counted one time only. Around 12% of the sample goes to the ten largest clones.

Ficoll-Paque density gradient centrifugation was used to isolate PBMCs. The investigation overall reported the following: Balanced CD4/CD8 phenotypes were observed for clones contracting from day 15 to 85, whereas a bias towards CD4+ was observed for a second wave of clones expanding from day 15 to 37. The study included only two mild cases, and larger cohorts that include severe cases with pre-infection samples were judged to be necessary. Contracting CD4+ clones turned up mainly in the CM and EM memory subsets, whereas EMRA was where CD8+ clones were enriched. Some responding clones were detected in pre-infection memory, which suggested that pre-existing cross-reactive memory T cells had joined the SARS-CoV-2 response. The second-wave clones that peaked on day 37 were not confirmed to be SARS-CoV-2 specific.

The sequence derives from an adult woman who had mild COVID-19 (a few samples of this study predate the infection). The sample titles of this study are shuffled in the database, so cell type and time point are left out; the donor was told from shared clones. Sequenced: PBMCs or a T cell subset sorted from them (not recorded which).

Here the CDR3 is given as CASSLKGSVKQTQYF. The DNA sequence is given as TGTGCCAGCAGCTTAAAAGGGAGCGTGAAACAGACCCAGTACTTC. The V and J genes are TRBV27 and TRBJ2-5; the D region possibly corresponds to TRBD2 (5 bases align). The germline V gene (reference sequence) provides CDR1 MNHEY and CDR2 SMNVEV. V is reduced by 6 bases and J by 6 bases, leaving a spacing of 20 bases between them. Counted from cysteine to phenylalanine, this CDR3 has 15 amino acids. Only the CDR3 DNA stays, 45 bases, in frame from base 1.